This TCR beta chain was captured by sequencing in a study of blood T cell repertoires in COVID-19. Here immunoSEQ multiplex PCR was the method, and the copy in TCRdb shows in-frame clones only, minus some. The sample consists of more than 200,000 clones, around 83% of them appearing once. The V gene's germline CDR1 is SGHKS and CDR2 YYEKEE (reference sequence). The CDR3 has 16 amino acids. V dropped 2 bases and J dropped 9; count of bases not matched to a gene: 12. Sequencing input: peripheral blood. The chain carries TRBV5-5 and TRBJ2-5, with TRBD1 matching over 11 bases. The sequence came from a woman in her forties or fifties with acute or convalescent COVID-19. The CDR3 loop reads CASSFPGTGGGRAQYF. In DNA, the CDR3 is TGTGCCAGCAGCTTCCCCGGGACAGGGGGGGGCCGGGCCCAGTACTTC.